This T cell receptor (beta chain) appears in the sequencing data of a study of PD-1 blockade in classical Hodgkin lymphoma. The germline V gene has CDR1 SGHNT and CDR2 YYREEE (reference sequence). V gave up 1 base and J gave up 6 bases, with 11 bases separating them. The CDR3 runs 15 residues. In regard to this clone: Its antigen is still unknown.

The time point: newly diagnosed, previously untreated cHL patient sample. Comparison samples consisted of PBMCs from newly diagnosed, untreated classical Hodgkin lymphoma. Clones were read by immunoSEQ multiplex PCR, and TCRdb kept only the in-frame ones, dropping some. The sample carries tens of thousands of clones, 85% to 95% recorded once. The study, taken as a whole, reports: Relapsed/refractory patients reportedly had the lowest baseline TCR diversity, below newly diagnosed patients, who were below healthy donors. The repertoire differences lack a defined cause, possibly disease activity or prior therapy.

The chain has TRBV5-4 and TRBJ1-6, with a weak D call TRBD1 (5 bases). The receptor comes from a human donor with classical Hodgkin lymphoma. The material sequenced was peripheral blood mononuclear cells (PBMCs). CDR3 in amino acids: CASSLQGGINSPLHF. CDR3 DNA: TGTGCCAGCAGCTTGCAGGGCGGAATTAATTCACCCCTCCACTTT. Full variable domain (rest looked up from reference TRBV5-4 and TRBJ1-6): ETGVTQSPTHLIKTRGQQVTLRCSSQSGHNTVSWYQQALGQGPQFIFQYYREEENGRGNFPPRFSGLQFPNYSSELNVNALELDDSALYLCASSLQGGINSPLHFGNGTRLTVT.